These T cell receptor beta chains were read from a single sample in a study of esophageal squamous cell carcinoma under preoperative chemotherapy. TCRdb re-called the PCR reads with MiXCR, one entry per CDR3 protein. The table has over 9,500 distinct CDR3 sequences, around half seen once. This sample was taken from a patient given preoperative chemotherapy. Receptor source: a human donor with esophageal squamous cell carcinoma. The donor label of this sample is uncertain. Both conserved end residues are part of each CDR3. A D gene is named only where the DNA matches it firmly. Only part of the rows carry a size: once, few, many, or a class if the clone is expanded.

TRBJ2-3 | NA | TRBV6-1 | NA | CASREFWGSDTETQYF | TGTGCCAGCAGGGAATTTTGGGGAAGCGACACAGAGACGCAGTATTTT
TRBJ2-2 | TRBD2 | TRBV7-6 | NA | CASSTSGNSGELFF | TGTGCCTCCTCGACTAGCGGGAATTCCGGGGAGCTGTTTTTT
TRBJ2-3 | NA | TRBV6-8 | NA | CASAGFGGSYPETQYF | TGTGCCAGCGCGGGATTTGGGGGAAGCTACCCAGAGACGCAGTATTTC
TRBJ2-1 | NA | TRBV10-1 | medium-sized | CASSESGGNEQFF | TGCGCCAGCAGTGAGTCAGGAGGGAACGAGCAGTTCTTC
TRBJ2-1 | TRBD2 | TRBV11-2 | medium-sized | CASSLGLAGGEQFF | TGTGCCAGCAGCTTAGGGCTAGCGGGAGGTGAGCAGTTCTTC
TRBJ2-3 | NA | TRBV6-1 | NA | CARGVRDKDTQYF | TGTGCCAGGGGTGTGAGGGACAAAGACACGCAGTATTTT
TRBJ2-2 | NA | TRBV6-5 | NA | CAGSYNTGELFF | TGTGCGGGCAGTTACAACACCGGGGAGCTGTTCTTC
TRBJ2-5 | NA | TRBV27 | NA | CARGLGGGLQDTQYF | TGTGCCAGGGGGTTAGGTGGGGGTCTCCAAGATACGCAGTACTTC
TRBJ2-5 | NA | TRBV6-1 | medium-sized | CASSAGLPAETQYF | TGTGCCAGCAGTGCTGGCCTCCCGGCAGAGACCCAGTACTTC
TRBJ2-3 | NA | TRBV6-1 | NA | CALEGADTQYF | TGTGCCCTCGAGGGGGCAGATACGCAGTATTTT
TRBJ2-3 | NA | TRBV6-1 | NA | CASREFGGSDQDTQYF | TGTGCCAGCAGGGAATTTGGGGGAAGCGACCAAGATACGCAGTATTTT
TRBJ2-1 | NA | TRBV6-1 | NA | CASRAGSYGEQFF | TGTGCCAGCCGGGCGGGGAGCTACGGGGAGCAGTTTTTC
TRBJ2-2 | NA | TRBV7-7 | few | CASSLTANTGELFF | TGTGCTAGCAGCTTGACAGCGAACACCGGGGAGCTGTTTTTT
TRBJ2-5 | NA | TRBV7-6 | NA | CASSPRGETQYF | TGTGCCAGCAGCCCCCGGGGGGAGACCCAGTACTTC
TRBJ2-4 | NA | TRBV6-1 | NA | CARGEGPKNTQYF | TGTGCCAGGGGTGAGGGGCCCAAAAACACGCAGTACTTC
TRBJ1-5 | NA | TRBV27 | medium-sized | CASRRLGSNQPQHF | TGTGCCAGCCGCCGACTAGGTTCCAATCAGCCCCAGCATTTT
TRBJ2-1 | NA | TRBV7-6 | medium-sized | CASSSETDSSYEQFF | TGTGCCAGCAGCTCAGAGACAGACAGCTCCTACGAGCAGTTCTTC
TRBJ2-3 | NA | TRBV6-4 | NA | CASRDSGVRGTNTQYF | TGTGCCAGCCGTGACTCGGGGGTGCGAGGCACAAACACGCAGTATTTT
TRBJ2-2 | NA | TRBV6-1 | NA | CASSKGGGTYGEQFF | TGTGCCAGCTCTAAGGGGGGTGGGACCTACGGGGAGCAGTTTTTC
TRBJ2-1 | TRBD2 | TRBV7-2 | NA | CASSLSPGLAYYNEQFF | TGTGCCAGCAGCTTATCCCCGGGACTAGCGTACTACAATGAGCAGTTCTTC
TRBJ2-6 | NA | TRBV14 | NA | CASSISPSGAYVQYF | TGTGCCAGCAGCATTAGCCCCTCTGGGGCCTACGTCCAGTATTTC
TRBJ2-3 | TRBD2 | TRBV6-1 | NA | CASTVAGWGTETQYF | TGTGCCAGCACCGTAGCGGGTTGGGGCACAGAGACGCAGTATTTT
TRBJ2-7 | NA | TRBV6-1 | NA | CASSEERGGSGAQYF | TGTGCCAGCAGTGAAGAGAGGGGCGGATCGGGTGCGCAGTACTTC
TRBJ2-1 | TRBD1 | TRBV6-1 | NA | CASISQGAKEQFF | TGTGCCAGCATCTCACAGGGGGCGAAGGAGCAGTTCTTC
TRBJ2-1 | TRBD2 | TRBV6-1 | once | CASSVSGTSPYEQFF | TGTGCCAGCAGTGTCTCTGGGACTAGTCCCTACGAGCAGTTCTTC
TRBJ2-7 | NA | TRBV6-1 | NA | CASSQGMFNEQYF | TGTGCCAGCAGCCAGGGTATGTTCAACGAGCAGTACTTC
TRBJ2-3 | TRBD2 | TRBV7-2 | medium-sized | CASSLGWAGGGSSQRTDTQYF | TGTGCCAGCAGCTTAGGGTGGGCGGGAGGGGGTTCGTCTCAACGCACAGATACGCAGTATTTT
TRBJ2-2 | TRBD1 | TRBV7-9 | NA | CASSSRPGTGTGELFF | TGTGCCAGCAGCTCGCGTCCCGGGACAGGGACCGGGGAGCTGTTTTTT
TRBJ2-1 | TRBD2 | TRBV6-1 | NA | CASRRLAGSYNEQFF | TGTGCCAGCAGACGACTAGCGGGCTCCTACAATGAGCAGTTCTTC
TRBJ2-7 | TRBD1 | TRBV27 | once | CASRETGFAYEQYF | TGTGCCAGCAGGGAGACAGGGTTCGCCTACGAGCAGTACTTC
TRBJ2-2 | TRBD2 | TRBV12-5 | NA | CASGLAPGTSGRVHRTGELFF | TGTGCTAGTGGTTTGGCACCCGGGACTAGCGGGAGGGTGCATAGGACCGGGGAGCTGTTTTTT
TRBJ2-6 | NA | TRBV7-2 | NA | CASSLGGPGANVLTF | TGTGCCAGCAGCTTAGGAGGGCCTGGGGCCAACGTCCTGACTTTC
TRBJ1-1 | NA | TRBV6-5 | many | CASSYVSGNTEAFF | TGTGCCAGCAGTTACGTTTCGGGGAACACTGAAGCTTTCTTT
TRBJ2-7 | NA | TRBV6-5 | NA | CASSSTGSYEQYF | TGTGCCAGCAGTTCAACGGGCTCCTACGAGCAGTACTTC
TRBJ2-2 | NA | TRBV6-1 | NA | CASRAANTGELFF | TGTGCCAGCAGGGCGGCGAACACCGGGGAGCTGTTTTTT
TRBJ2-1 | NA | TRBV6-5 | once | CASSYGQLTTDEQFF | TGTGCCAGCAGTTACGGCCAACTAACCACCGATGAGCAGTTCTTC
TRBJ2-7 | NA | TRBV6-1 | NA | CASSPQGTAPYEQYF | TGTGCCAGCAGTCCGCAGGGGACCGCCCCCTACGAGCAGTACTTC
TRBJ2-1 | NA | TRBV6-2/TRBV6-3 | few | CASSPRAEQFF | TGTGCCAGCAGTCCCCGCGCTGAGCAGTTCTTC
TRBJ2-3 | TRBD1 | TRBV7-2 | NA | CASGGQGGRGKETQYF | TGTGCCAGCGGGGGACAGGGGGGGCGTGGGAAAGAGACGCAGTATTTT
TRBJ2-3 | TRBD1 | TRBV7-3 | NA | CASSIGQGYEQYF | TGTGCCAGCAGCATTGGACAGGGCTACGAGCAGTACTTT
TRBJ2-4 | TRBD2 | TRBV6-1 | NA | CASSPGGGGKDMQYF | TGTGCCAGCAGCCCGGGAGGGGGTGGCAAAGATATGCAGTATTTC
TRBJ2-7 | TRBD2 | TRBV7-2 | NA | CASSLGLAGIEQYF | TGTGCCAGCAGCCTGGGACTAGCGGGGATCGAGCAGTACTTC
TRBJ2-3 | NA | TRBV10-3 | NA | CGGGVGGGDQETQYF | TGTGGCGGGGGTGTAGGGGGCGGTGACCAAGAGACGCAGTATTTC
TRBJ2-3 | TRBD2 | TRBV10-3 | NA | CCGRVEGVDTDTQYF | TGTTGCGGGAGGGTAGAGGGCGTGGACACAGATACGCAGTATTTC
TRBJ2-2 | NA | TRBV12-3/TRBV12-4 | NA | CASSWGLSHTGEQFF | TGTGCCAGCAGTTGGGGACTGTCCCATACCGGGGAGCAGTTTTTT
TRBJ2-5 | NA | TRBV7-2 | medium-sized | CASGWTWLQETQYF | TGTGCCAGCGGCTGGACCTGGCTGCAAGAGACCCAGTACTTC
TRBJ2-7 | TRBD1 | TRBV7-2 | few | CASSLTGQNYEQYF | TGTGCCAGCAGCTTAACGGGACAGAACTACGAGCAGTACTTC
TRBJ2-3 | TRBD2 | TRBV6-1 | NA | CASREAVAGAADTQYF | TGTGCCAGCCGCGAAGCGGTAGCGGGAGCGGCAGACACGCAGTATTTC